The T cell receptor (beta chain) under discussion was sequenced for a study of blood T cell repertoires in COVID-19. In the study overall: Nucleic acid was either cDNA or gDNA, and it came from T cells, B-cell-depleted T cells, or PBMCs.

Germline CDR1 and CDR2: LNHDA and SQIVND (reference sequence). The CDR3 loop spans 13 amino acids. V was shortened by 4 bases and J by 1 base, with 7 bases between the two germline ends. The sample holds a few counts of this clone. Clones were read by immunoSEQ multiplex PCR, and TCRdb kept only the in-frame ones, dropping some. The data show tens of thousands of clones, with roughly 80% seen just once and 55% to 65% held by the top ten. The rearrangement links TRBV19 to TRBJ1-1; D gene unclear. The clonotype was recovered from a woman of 80 years or more with acute or convalescent COVID-19. The sample taken for sequencing was peripheral blood. CDR3 in DNA: TGTGCCAGTAGTACCACGGGGAACACTGAAGCTTTCTTT. Its protein is CASSTTGNTEAFF.